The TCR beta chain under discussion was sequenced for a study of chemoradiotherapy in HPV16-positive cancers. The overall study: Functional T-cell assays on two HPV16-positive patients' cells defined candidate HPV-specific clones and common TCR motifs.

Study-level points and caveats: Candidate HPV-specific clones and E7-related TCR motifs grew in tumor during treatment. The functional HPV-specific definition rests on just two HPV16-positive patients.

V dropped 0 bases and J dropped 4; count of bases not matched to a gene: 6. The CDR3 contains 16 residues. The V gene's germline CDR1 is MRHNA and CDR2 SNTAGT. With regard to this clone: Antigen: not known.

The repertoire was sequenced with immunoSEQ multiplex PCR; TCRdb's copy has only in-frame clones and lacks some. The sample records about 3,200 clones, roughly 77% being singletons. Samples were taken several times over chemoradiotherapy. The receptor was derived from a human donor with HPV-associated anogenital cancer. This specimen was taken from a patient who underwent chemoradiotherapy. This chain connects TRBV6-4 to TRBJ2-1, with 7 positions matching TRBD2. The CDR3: CASSDSGGGLYNEQFF. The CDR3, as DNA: TGTGCCAGCAGTGACTCGGGCGGGGGTCTATACAATGAGCAGTTCTTC.